A selection of T cell receptor beta chains follows, all from one sample in a study of blood T cell repertoires in COVID-19. Assay used: immunoSEQ multiplex PCR; TCRdb lists only in-frame clones, some missing. The sample shows approximately 36,000 clones, around 80% of them seen only once. Sequencing input: peripheral blood. Every receptor here comes from a man aged 55 to 69 with COVID-19, enrolled during active disease. Each CDR3 is given with its conserved first and last residue. Each record gives: clone size, J gene, V gene, D gene, CDR3 protein, CDR3 DNA. A D gene is named only where the DNA matches it firmly. Clone size appears in some rows only: once, few, many, or a class for an expanded clone.

-	TRBJ1-2	TRBV3-1/TRBV3-2	-	CASSKQVPGYGYTF	TGTGCCAGCAGCAAACAGGTTCCTGGCTATGGCTACACCTTC
-	TRBJ2-7	TRBV11-3	-	CASSLGRADEQYF	TGTGCCAGCAGCTTAGGCAGGGCCGACGAGCAGTACTTC
once	TRBJ1-1	TRBV5-6	TRBD1	CASSYRTGRAFF	TGTGCCAGCAGCTACCGGACAGGGAGAGCTTTCTTT
-	TRBJ2-3	TRBV5-4	TRBD1	CASSFDRGTDTQYF	TGTGCCAGCAGCTTCGACAGGGGTACAGATACGCAGTATTTT
once	TRBJ1-6	TRBV19	TRBD1	CASSTTGGARNSPLHF	TGTGCCAGTAGTACCACAGGGGGCGCAAGGAATTCACCCCTCCACTTT
-	TRBJ1-4	TRBV5-1	-	CASSLTTGLREKLFF	TGCGCCAGCAGCTTGACTACAGGGCTAAGGGAAAAACTGTTTTTT
-	TRBJ1-1	TRBV7-2	-	CASSEQGLNTEAFF	TGTGCCAGCAGCGAACAGGGCCTGAACACTGAAGCTTTCTTT
-	TRBJ1-5	TRBV19	-	CASSPFGGQPQHF	TGTGCCAGTAGTCCGTTTGGAGGTCAGCCCCAGCATTTT
-	TRBJ1-6	TRBV2	-	CASSEVGTAASPLHF	TGTGCCAGCAGTGAAGTAGGAACAGCCGCTTCACCCCTCCACTTT
few	TRBJ1-6	TRBV25-1	TRBD1	CASSEETGGYNSPLHF	TGTGCCAGCAGTGAGGAAACAGGGGGATATAATTCACCCCTCCACTTT
-	TRBJ1-5	TRBV4-1	-	CASSQVGQRNQPQHF	TGCGCCAGCAGCCAAGTTGGACAGAGGAATCAGCCCCAGCATTTT
once	TRBJ1-1	TRBV5-1	TRBD1	CASSGGGVGTEAFF	TGCGCCAGCAGCGGAGGGGGCGTCGGCACTGAAGCTTTCTTT
-	TRBJ1-2	TRBV4-3	-	CASSQGAPRSGGYTF	TGCGCCAGCAGCCAAGGGGCTCCGCGATCTGGTGGCTACACCTTC
-	TRBJ1-5	TRBV28	TRBD1	CAIEGADQPQHF	TGTGCCATCGAGGGGGCCGATCAGCCCCAGCATTTT
once	TRBJ1-2	TRBV5-6	-	CASSSPTGTYGYTF	TGTGCCAGCAGCTCCCCGACAGGAACCTATGGCTACACCTTC
-	TRBJ1-1	TRBV10-3	TRBD1	CAIRTGGGGTEAFF	TGTGCCATCAGGACAGGGGGTGGAGGCACTGAAGCTTTCTTT
-	TRBJ1-1	TRBV4-1	TRBD1	CASSQLQGARTEAFF	TGCGCCAGCAGCCAACTACAGGGGGCGCGAACTGAAGCTTTCTTT
few	TRBJ2-7	TRBV14	TRBD2	CASSQATSGTYSYEQYF	TGTGCCAGCAGCCAAGCGACTAGCGGGACATACTCCTACGAGCAGTACTTC
-	TRBJ1-2	TRBV6-5	-	CASTAGDGYTF	TGTGCCAGCACGGCGGGGGATGGCTACACCTTC
-	TRBJ1-5	TRBV10-3	-	CAISEWRDSNQPQHF	TGTGCCATCAGTGAGTGGAGGGACAGCAATCAGCCCCAGCATTTT
once	TRBJ2-1	TRBV5-1	-	CASSYPQGTKTYNEQFF	TGCGCCAGCAGCTATCCTCAGGGGACAAAAACCTACAATGAGCAGTTCTTC
-	TRBJ1-1	TRBV5-4	TRBD1	CASSLAVTGGKGEAFF	TGTGCCAGCAGCTTGGCCGTAACAGGGGGAAAGGGTGAAGCTTTCTTT
-	TRBJ1-2	TRBV5-1	-	CASSSDRSYGYTF	TGCGCCAGCAGTTCCGACAGGTCCTATGGCTACACCTTC
-	TRBJ2-5	TRBV18	-	CASSPESETQYF	TGTGCCAGCTCACCAGAGTCGGAGACCCAGTACTTC
-	TRBJ2-2	TRBV5-1	-	CASSLGERANTGELFF	TGCGCCAGCAGCTTGGGTGAACGGGCGAACACCGGGGAGCTGTTTTTT
-	TRBJ2-2	TRBV5-4	-	CASSLDSSLNTGELFF	TGTGCCAGCAGTTTGGACAGTTCCTTGAACACCGGGGAGCTGTTTTTT
once	TRBJ2-1	TRBV6-5	TRBD2	CAGDTSGNRNEQFF	TGCGCCGGGGATACTAGCGGGAATAGAAATGAGCAGTTCTTC
-	TRBJ1-4	TRBV27	-	CASSLSAGNEKLFF	TGTGCCAGCAGTTTATCGGCAGGGAACGAAAAACTGTTTTTT
-	TRBJ1-2	TRBV28	TRBD1	CASSLRTGYSGGYTF	TGTGCCAGCAGTTTAAGGACAGGGTATTCGGGTGGCTACACCTTC
-	TRBJ1-5	TRBV29-1	-	CSVVDIDGQPQHF	TGCAGCGTTGTGGACATCGATGGACAGCCCCAGCATTTT
-	TRBJ1-5	TRBV18	-	CASSPGSSGIPQHF	TGTGCCAGCTCCCCAGGGTCCTCCGGGATCCCCCAGCATTTT
-	TRBJ2-5	TRBV19	TRBD2	CASSTSGRYQETQYF	TGTGCCAGTAGTACTAGCGGGAGGTACCAAGAGACCCAGTACTTC
-	TRBJ2-5	TRBV10-2	-	CASSEPLRVAQETQYF	TGCGCCAGCAGTGAGCCTCTGAGGGTAGCGCAAGAGACCCAGTACTTC
-	TRBJ1-1	TRBV6-2/TRBV6-3	-	CASSYRREKGNTEAFF	TGTGCCAGCAGTTACCGTAGGGAGAAGGGGAACACTGAAGCTTTCTTT
-	TRBJ1-3	TRBV7-8	-	CASSLAAPGSSGNTIYF	TGTGCCAGCAGCTTAGCGGCCCCAGGAAGCTCTGGAAACACCATATATTTT
-	TRBJ2-3	TRBV2	-	CASSFSRGGADTQYF	TGTGCCAGCAGTTTCTCACGTGGGGGCGCAGATACGCAGTATTTT
-	TRBJ1-1	TRBV6-5	TRBD1	CASILDRVRTEAFF	TGTGCCAGCATCCTGGACAGGGTGAGAACTGAAGCTTTCTTT
-	TRBJ2-7	TRBV30	-	CAWRLGGAWGEQYF	TGTGCCTGGAGGCTGGGGGGGGCGTGGGGCGAGCAGTACTTC
-	TRBJ2-7	TRBV2	-	CASSRGDEQYF	TGTGCCAGCAGTAGGGGCGACGAGCAGTACTTC
-	TRBJ2-7	TRBV6-5	TRBD1	CASSPGQGGYEQYF	TGTGCCAGCAGCCCGGGACAGGGTGGTTACGAGCAGTACTTC
-	TRBJ1-2	TRBV6-5	-	CASSLETGTKNYGYTF	TGTGCCAGCAGTTTGGAAACCGGGACAAAGAACTATGGCTACACCTTC
-	TRBJ1-2	TRBV15	-	CATSRDQQASYGYTF	TGTGCCACCAGCAGAGATCAGCAGGCGAGCTATGGCTACACCTTC